The rows below give T cell receptor beta chains drawn from one sample of a study of blood T cell repertoires in COVID-19. Generated by immunoSEQ multiplex PCR, the TCRdb table keeps only in-frame clones and is missing some. The sample yields hundreds of thousands of clones, 87% seen once. Sequencing input: peripheral blood. The receptors here all came from a man younger than 35 with active or convalescent COVID-19. CDR3s include the opening cysteine and the closing phenylalanine or tryptophan. The order of the fields is clone size, D gene, J gene, V gene, CDR3 DNA, CDR3 protein. The D gene is left open where the match is weak. Rows may omit the clone size; those that give it use once, few, many or a size class.

clone size: once; D gene: .; J gene: TRBJ2-1; V gene: TRBV3-1/TRBV3-2; CDR3 DNA: TGTGCCAGCAGCCCCCTTGCGGGTGAGCAGTTCTTC; CDR3 protein: CASSPLAGEQFF
clone size: many; D gene: .; J gene: TRBJ1-2; V gene: TRBV9; CDR3 DNA: TGTGCCAGCAGCGTAGGCACAGCGGCAATTGGTTTAGGCTACACCTTC; CDR3 protein: CASSVGTAAIGLGYTF
clone size: .; D gene: .; J gene: TRBJ1-1; V gene: TRBV12-3/TRBV12-4; CDR3 DNA: TGTGCCAGCGAAGGGAGCACTGAAGCTTTCTTT; CDR3 protein: CASEGSTEAFF
clone size: .; D gene: .; J gene: TRBJ1-1; V gene: TRBV27; CDR3 DNA: TGTGCCAGCAGTTTATCCTCCCAGGGGTTCACTGAAGCTTTCTTT; CDR3 protein: CASSLSSQGFTEAFF
clone size: .; D gene: TRBD2; J gene: TRBJ2-1; V gene: TRBV13; CDR3 DNA: TGTGCCAGCAGCCCCCGCGGGAGGCCTGTGAACAATGAGCAGTTCTTC; CDR3 protein: CASSPRGRPVNNEQFF
clone size: .; D gene: .; J gene: TRBJ1-1; V gene: TRBV2; CDR3 DNA: TGTGCCAGCAGATTCTTGACAGGTTTCCTCATGAACACTGAAGCTTTCTTT; CDR3 protein: CASRFLTGFLMNTEAFF
clone size: .; D gene: TRBD1; J gene: TRBJ1-1; V gene: TRBV9; CDR3 DNA: TGTGCCAGCAGCGCCACAGGGGTAGGGACTGAAGCTTTCTTT; CDR3 protein: CASSATGVGTEAFF
clone size: once; D gene: .; J gene: TRBJ1-4; V gene: TRBV12-3/TRBV12-4; CDR3 DNA: TGTGCCTCCGGGGGTAGGGCTGAAAAACTGTTTTTT; CDR3 protein: CASGGRAEKLFF
clone size: once; D gene: .; J gene: TRBJ1-1; V gene: TRBV18; CDR3 DNA: TGTGCCAGCTCCACCTTGCAGGGCAATTACCCTGAAGCTTTCTTT; CDR3 protein: CASSTLQGNYPEAFF
clone size: .; D gene: TRBD1; J gene: TRBJ2-3; V gene: TRBV2; CDR3 DNA: TGTGCCAGCAGTCCGGGACAGGGATACACAGATACGCAGTATTTT; CDR3 protein: CASSPGQGYTDTQYF
clone size: .; D gene: .; J gene: TRBJ2-1; V gene: TRBV3-1/TRBV3-2; CDR3 DNA: TGTGCCAGCAGCCAAGCAGGCCAGGGCTCTGGGGGGGAGCAGTTCTTC; CDR3 protein: CASSQAGQGSGGEQFF
clone size: .; D gene: .; J gene: TRBJ1-1; V gene: TRBV12-3/TRBV12-4; CDR3 DNA: TGTGCCAGCAGCCGGGACTTTGGGCGAGCTTTCTTT; CDR3 protein: CASSRDFGRAFF
clone size: .; D gene: .; J gene: TRBJ1-1; V gene: TRBV9; CDR3 DNA: TGTGCCAGCAGCGTACGGAAGGACATGAACACTGAAGCTTTCTTT; CDR3 protein: CASSVRKDMNTEAFF
clone size: .; D gene: TRBD1; J gene: TRBJ1-2; V gene: TRBV18; CDR3 DNA: TGTGCCAGCTCAGCGACAGGGTCTAACTATGGCTACACCTTC; CDR3 protein: CASSATGSNYGYTF
clone size: .; D gene: TRBD1; J gene: TRBJ1-1; V gene: TRBV5-1; CDR3 DNA: TGCGCCAGCAGTTTACCGGGACAGGGGGCTTCGGCTGAAGCTTTCTTT; CDR3 protein: CASSLPGQGASAEAFF